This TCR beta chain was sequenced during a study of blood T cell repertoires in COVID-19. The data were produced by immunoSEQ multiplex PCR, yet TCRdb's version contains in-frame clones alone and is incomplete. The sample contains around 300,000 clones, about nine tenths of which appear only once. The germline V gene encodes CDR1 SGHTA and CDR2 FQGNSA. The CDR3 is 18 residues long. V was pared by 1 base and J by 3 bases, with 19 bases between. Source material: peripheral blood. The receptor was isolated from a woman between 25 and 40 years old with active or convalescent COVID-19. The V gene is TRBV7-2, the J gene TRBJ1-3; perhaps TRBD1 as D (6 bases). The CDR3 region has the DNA TGTGCCAGCAGCTTAGAGGGACACCAGGCGGTCTTTGGAAACACCATATATTTT. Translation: CASSLEGHQAVFGNTIYF.